The rows below give T cell receptor beta chains drawn from one sample of a study of T-cell memory formation after mild COVID-19. One entry per CDR3 protein results from TCRdb running MiXCR on the 5' RACE reads. The table shows about 360,000 distinct CDR3 sequences, with about an eighth occurring only once. The specimen was PBMCs or a T cell subset sorted from them (not recorded which). These receptors were obtained from a man between 18 and 35 years old who had mild COVID-19 (a few samples of this study predate the infection). Cell type and time point are not known. The CDR3 runs from the conserved cysteine through the conserved F or W. D genes are given only for firm matches. The size field is filled for only some rows; it gives once, few, many or a size class.

12	.	TRBV6-2/TRBV6-3	TRBJ2-4	few	CASSFTKNIQYF	TGTGCCAGCAGTTTTACCAAAAACATTCAGTACTTC
15	.	TRBV5-1	TRBJ1-1	few	CASSKRTDQNTEAFF	TGCGCCAGCAGCAAGAGGACGGACCAGAACACTGAAGCTTTCTTT
17	TRBD2	TRBV29-1	TRBJ2-1	few	CSVDWMTSGALGNEQFF	TGCAGCGTTGATTGGATGACTAGCGGGGCCCTGGGGAATGAGCAGTTCTTC
14	.	TRBV5-1	TRBJ1-5	.	CASSDGSKNQPQHF	TGCGCCAGCAGCGATGGGTCGAAAAATCAGCCCCAGCATTTT
14	.	TRBV6-2/TRBV6-3	TRBJ2-4	.	CASTWDTWADIQYF	TGTGCCAGCACTTGGGACACCTGGGCGGACATTCAGTACTTC
13	.	TRBV18	TRBJ2-5	many	CASSPAGSETQYF	TGTGCCAGCTCACCAGCGGGGAGCGAGACCCAGTACTTC
15	TRBD1	TRBV6-1	TRBJ1-2	.	CASSAGGQANYGYTF	TGTGCCAGCAGTGCGGGGGGACAGGCGAACTATGGCTACACCTTC
16	TRBD1	TRBV5-1	TRBJ1-2	.	CASSSITGDQSYGYTF	TGCGCCAGCAGCTCAATCACAGGGGATCAATCCTATGGCTACACCTTC
13	TRBD2	TRBV29-1	TRBJ2-7	.	CSVRTSLGYEQYF	TGCAGCGTCAGGACTAGCTTAGGCTACGAGCAGTACTTC
15	.	TRBV12-3/TRBV12-4	TRBJ2-3	.	CASIPSDLVTDTQYF	TGTGCCAGCATTCCCTCAGACTTGGTCACAGATACGCAGTATTTT
12	.	TRBV18	TRBJ1-6	.	CASSPAGEPLHF	TGTGCCAGCTCACCAGCGGGGGAGCCCCTCCACTTT
13	.	TRBV5-1	TRBJ2-3	many	CASKSGGTDTQYF	TGCGCCAGCAAAAGCGGAGGCACAGATACGCAGTATTTT
14	TRBD1	TRBV10-2	TRBJ1-1	.	CASRKTGENTEAFF	TGCGCCAGCAGGAAGACAGGGGAGAACACTGAAGCTTTCTTT
15	.	TRBV4-2	TRBJ1-2	.	CASSQATGGGYGYTF	TGTGCCAGCAGCCAAGCGACGGGAGGGGGGTATGGCTACACCTTC
17	TRBD1	TRBV18	TRBJ2-3	few	CASSPPGQGVSTDTQYF	TGTGCCAGCTCACCCCCGGGACAGGGGGTTAGCACAGATACGCAGTATTTT
17	.	TRBV7-6	TRBJ2-2	few	CASSLPGGRGYTGELFF	TGTGCCAGCAGCTTACCCGGTGGCCGGGGGTACACCGGGGAGCTGTTTTTT
13	TRBD2	TRBV12-3/TRBV12-4	TRBJ2-1	once	CASRGTSFDEQFF	TGTGCCAGCAGGGGGACTAGTTTCGATGAGCAGTTCTTC
15	.	TRBV5-1	TRBJ1-2	.	CASSLVPGYNYGYTF	TGCGCCAGCAGCTTGGTTCCGGGGTATAACTATGGCTACACCTTC
14	.	TRBV7-9	TRBJ2-7	.	CASSKGQETLEQYF	TGTGCCAGCAGCAAGGGACAAGAAACCCTCGAGCAGTACTTC
14	.	TRBV6-5	TRBJ1-1	.	CASNSHPGNTEAFF	TGTGCCAGCAACTCCCACCCGGGGAACACTGAAGCTTTCTTT
15	.	TRBV9	TRBJ2-7	.	CASSVAPGFSYEQYF	TGTGCCAGCAGCGTAGCCCCGGGCTTCTCCTACGAGCAGTACTTC
14	.	TRBV7-3	TRBJ2-2	.	CASSNVARTGELFF	TGTGCCAGCAGCAATGTAGCTCGAACCGGGGAGCTGTTTTTT
16	.	TRBV5-5	TRBJ2-5	many	CASSFAAGLGIGTQYF	TGTGCCAGCAGCTTTGCCGCGGGATTGGGAATCGGGACCCAGTACTTC
15	TRBD1	TRBV12-3/TRBV12-4	TRBJ1-5	few	CASRPTGGSNQPQHF	TGTGCCAGCAGACCAACAGGGGGCAGCAATCAGCCCCAGCATTTT
14	TRBD1	TRBV6-5	TRBJ2-7	few	CASSYGTGKYEQYF	TGTGCCAGCAGTTACGGGACAGGGAAATACGAGCAGTACTTC
16	.	TRBV4-1	TRBJ1-6	few	CASSQDPGTYNSPLHF	TGCGCCAGCAGCCAAGACCCAGGGACTTATAATTCACCCCTCCACTTT